Each of the 10 T cell receptor beta chains below was sequenced from the same sample in a study of metastatic and nonmetastatic thyroid tumors. Before thyroid surgery, none of the patients had received any treatment. TCRdb used MiXCR to call clones anew from the PCR reads. The sample consists of some 17,000 clones, approximately 30% of them appearing once. Input material: tumor tissue. The receptors stem from a female donor with papillary thyroid cancer or a benign thyroid nodule (not recorded which). Some clones in this sample may be carry-over from other donors' samples.

This clone was detected only a few times. The chain employs TRBV6-1 and TRBJ1-3; the D is unclear. There are 15 residues in the CDR3. Per the germline V gene, CDR1 is MNHNS and CDR2 is SASEGT. Trimming left V 0 bases short and J 0 bases short, with 6 bases between. The CDR3 here is CASSEAPSSGNTIYF. DNA of the CDR3: TGTGCCAGCAGTGAAGCCCCAAGCTCTGGAAACACCATATATTTT.

The V and J genes are TRBV30 and TRBJ1-2; possibly TRBD1 for D (5 bases). V dropped 3 bases and J dropped 6 bases, with 17 bases sitting between them. The CDR3 covers 14 residues. CDR1 is GTSNPN and CDR2 is SVGIG in the germline V gene (reference sequence). This chain's CDR3 is CAWRARVVSDGYTF. CDR3 nucleotides: TGTGCCTGGAGGGCCAGGGTGGTGTCTGATGGCTACACCTTC.

This clone was observed at least ten times. Being one base from a much bigger clone, this may be a read error. The J gene is TRBJ1-5, the V gene TRBV6-1; D call uncertain. Per germline, CDR1 MNHNS and CDR2 SASEGT. The CDR3 consists of 13 residues. V gave up 6 bases and J gave up 2 bases, with 8 bases separating them. The CDR3 DNA follows: TGTGCCAGCAGGGACGCCGGCAATCAGCCCCAGCATTTT. The encoded protein is CASRDAGNQPQHF.

The chain carries TRBV6-1 and TRBJ1-6, with a possible D match to TRBD1 (6 bases). The germline V gene has CDR1 MNHNS and CDR2 SASEGT. Trimming cost V 5 bases and J 7 bases, with 12 bases left between them. The CDR3 totals 14 residues. The CDR3 region has the DNA TGTGCCAGCAGTCCCGGACAGAGGAATTCACCCCTCCACTTT. It translates to CASSPGQRNSPLHF.

This chain joins TRBV7-2 and TRBJ2-7; perhaps TRBD2 as D (5 bases). Germline loops: CDR1 SGHTA, CDR2 FQGNSA. The CDR3 totals 12 residues. Trimming took off 3 bases at V and 3 bases at J, with 6 bases between the two ends. CDR3 nucleotide sequence: TGTGCCAGCAGCTTCGCGGGCTACGAGCAGTACTTC. It specifies CASSFAGYEQYF.

This clone was detected a few times. The CDR3 loop is CASSTEGGGGQPQHF. The CDR3 nucleotides read TGTGCCAGCAGTACCGAAGGAGGGGGGGGGCAGCCCCAGCATTTT. The chain recombines TRBV6-2 or TRBV6-3 with TRBJ1-5; TRBD1 is a possible D gene (6 bases). Per germline, CDR1 MNHEY and CDR2 SVGEGT. The CDR3 totals 15 residues. V lost 5 bases to trimming and J lost 7 bases, with 18 bases between them.

On this clone: Being one base from a much bigger clone, this may be a read error. V gene TRBV20-1 combines with J gene TRBJ2-1; unclear D gene. V shed 0 bases and J shed 5 bases, with 14 bases lying between them. From germline, CDR1 is DFQATT and CDR2 SNEGSKA (reference sequence). The CDR3 totals 15 residues. CDR3: CSARDASWSHNEQFF. Here the CDR3 DNA reads TGCAGTGCTAGAGATGCGAGCTGGAGTCACAATGAGCAGTTCTTC.

In regard to this clone: A much larger clone is a single base away; this may be a read error. The gene calls are TRBV1 and TRBJ2-1; the table calls TRBD2, which could not be checked here. TRBV1 is a known pseudogene. The CDR3 is 20 amino acids. CDR3 sequence reads: CSSSPRAGLAGIRSYNEQFF. DNA of the CDR3: TGCTCCAGCAGCCCGCGAGCGGGACTAGCGGGAATCCGGTCCTACAATGAGCAGTTCTTC.

The rearrangement joins TRBV5-1 to TRBJ1-2, with 7 bases lining up with TRBD1. Germline CDR1 reads SGHRS; CDR2 reads YFSETQ. V was clipped by 4 bases and J by 4 bases; unmatched bases: 10. The length of the CDR3 is 15 residues. The chain's CDR3 is CASSGGQPGGYGYTF. DNA for the CDR3: TGCGCCAGCAGCGGGGGACAGCCCGGAGGCTATGGCTACACCTTC.

This clone came up many times. The chain links TRBV3-1 to TRBJ2-3; D gene unclear. The CDR3 is 12 amino acids. Germline V gene data show CDR1 as LGHDT and CDR2 as YNNKEL (reference sequence). The ends were cut back, 4 bases at V and 10 bases at J, with 12 bases in the middle. The CDR3 region is CASSPFFGAQYF. For the CDR3, the DNA is TGTGCCAGCAGCCCTTTCTTTGGGGCGCAGTATTTT.